The 30 T cell receptor beta chains below were found in one sample sequenced in a study of T-cell reconstitution after alpha-beta-depleted transplantation in children. For TCRbeta, the library was prepared with unique molecular identifiers. TCRdb re-called the PCR reads with MiXCR, one entry per CDR3 protein. Here the sample spans 500,000 or so distinct CDR3 sequences, 30% to 35% being singletons. The sequences come from PBMCs from the stem cell graft donor, collected from the stem cell graft. These receptors came from a human donor who donated a stem cell graft to a child with aplastic anemia.

CDR3 coding DNA: TGTGCCACCAGCAGAGACAGCCATCAGCCCCAGCATTTT. This codes for CATSRDSHQPQHF. The chain carries TRBV15 and TRBJ1-5; no clear D gene. The germline V and J ends were trimmed by 0 bases and 5 bases, with 5 bases remaining between them. Germline V gives CDR1 LNHNV, CDR2 YYDKDF (reference sequence). The CDR3 runs to 13 residues.

This clonotype occurred a few times. The V gene is TRBV27, the J gene TRBJ1-2; D remains ambiguous. The V end lost 0 bases, the J end lost 7 bases, and 12 bases lay between the germline ends. The CDR3 consists of 14 residues. Germline values: CDR1 MNHEY, CDR2 SMNVEV (reference sequence). The CDR3 protein is CASSLSPWVAGYTF. The DNA for the CDR3 is TGTGCCAGCAGTTTATCCCCTTGGGTGGCTGGCTACACCTTC.

This clonotype was seen more than once but under ten times. The genes are TRBV7-8 and TRBJ2-7; the match to TRBD2 covers 7 bases. Germline CDR1 is SGHVS and CDR2 is FQNEAQ. The CDR3 has 14 residues. V was clipped by 5 bases and J by 3 bases; unmatched bases: 7. The CDR3 spells CASSPPAGLYEQYF. For the CDR3, the DNA is TGTGCCAGCAGCCCTCCAGCGGGACTCTACGAGCAGTACTTC.

This chain connects TRBV14 to TRBJ1-3; 7 nucleotides match TRBD1. V shed 2 bases, J shed 2 bases, and the junction held 6 bases outside the gene matches. This CDR3 comprises 16 residues. Germline V gene lookup returns CDR1 SGHDN and CDR2 FVKESK. The CDR3: CASSQIVGGPGNTIYF. For the CDR3, the DNA is TGTGCCAGCAGCCAAATTGTAGGGGGCCCTGGAAACACCATATATTTT.

In this sample, this clonotype turned up a few times. The chain is built from TRBV6-6 and TRBJ1-6; D uncertain. The CDR3 has 11 residues. Looked up from germline, CDR1 is MNHNY and CDR2 is SVGAGI (reference sequence). Trimming took 6 bases from V and 7 from J, leaving 4 bases between them. CDR3 DNA: TGTGCCAGCAGGACAAATTCACCCCTCCACTTT. Protein product: CASRTNSPLHF.

A few counts support this clonotype. This chain connects TRBV7-2 to TRBJ2-3, with 10 bases that match TRBD1. CDR1 is SGHTA and CDR2 is FQGNSA in the germline V gene. The CDR3 has 16 residues. V dropped 5 bases and J dropped 2; count of bases not matched to a gene: 7. This chain's CDR3 is CASSIGQGVDTDTQYF. For the CDR3, the DNA is TGTGCCAGCAGCATAGGACAGGGGGTAGACACAGATACGCAGTATTTT. Complete variable domain (other parts from reference TRBV7-2 and TRBJ2-3): GAGVSQSPSNKVTEKGKDVELRCDPISGHTALYWYRQSLGQGLEFLIYFQGNSAPDKSGLPSDRFSAERTGGSVSTLTIQRTQQEDSAVYLCASSIGQGVDTDTQYFGPGTRLTVL.

The sample holds a few counts of this clonotype. The chain uses TRBV6-1 and TRBJ2-2, with 9 positions matching TRBD2. The V segment lost 5 bases and the J segment 3 bases; nucleotides outside the gene matches: 4. The CDR3 is 15 amino acids. Per the germline V gene, CDR1 is MNHNS and CDR2 is SASEGT. The chain's CDR3 is CASSPSGKDTGELFF. CDR3 coding DNA: TGTGCCAGCAGTCCTAGCGGGAAGGACACCGGGGAGCTGTTTTTT.

The chain joins TRBV12-3 or TRBV12-4 to TRBJ2-3; TRBD2 aligns across 9 bases. The CDR3 consists of 16 residues. V shed 6 bases and J 6 bases; nucleotides not matched to a gene: 13. CDR3 sequence reads: CASSVPWREGRDTQYF. The CDR3 DNA follows: TGTGCCAGCAGCGTCCCATGGCGGGAGGGTAGGGATACGCAGTATTTT.

This clonotype was found once. The chain is built from TRBV15 and TRBJ2-2; the match to TRBD2 covers 14 bases. The CDR3 has 19 amino acids. CDR1 LNHNV and CDR2 YYDKDF come from the germline V gene (reference sequence). V lost 0 bases, J lost 0 bases, and 3 bases stayed unmatched. The CDR3 nucleotides are TGTGCCACCAGCAGAGATCCGGGACTAGCGGGGGCGAACACCGGGGAGCTGTTTTTT. Its protein is CATSRDPGLAGANTGELFF.

V usage is TRBV3-1 and J usage is TRBJ1-5; D is possibly TRBD1 (6 bases). Deletions cut 1 base from V and 0 bases from J, with 7 bases between. Germline CDR1 is LGHDT and CDR2 is YNNKEL (reference sequence). The CDR3 runs 15 residues. CDR3 sequence: CASSQGTVSNQPQHF. CDR3 coding DNA: TGTGCCAGCAGCCAAGGGACAGTTAGCAATCAGCCCCAGCATTTT.

This clonotype was seen more than once but under ten times. The V and J genes are TRBV7-2 and TRBJ1-5; a weak D match, TRBD1 (6 bases). Trimming took off 5 bases at V and 4 bases at J, with 15 bases between the two ends. Germline V gives CDR1 SGHTA, CDR2 FQGNSA. CDR3 length equals 15 residues. CDR3 DNA: TGTGCCAGCAGCCCTCAGGGGACCCAGAATCAGCCCCAGCATTTT. Translating gives CASSPQGTQNQPQHF.

The chain carries TRBV11-2 and TRBJ2-2, with 7 bases aligning to TRBD1. CDR1 and CDR2 from the germline V gene are SGHAT and FQNNGV. With V trimmed by 3 bases and J by 2 bases, 6 bases remained unmatched. This CDR3 has 16 amino acids. The CDR3 DNA is TGTGCCAGCAGCTTGGTCACAGGGGCCAACACCGGGGAGCTGTTTTTT. As protein: CASSLVTGANTGELFF.

CDR3 region: CASSLGQGSSPLHF. Here the CDR3 DNA reads TGCGCCAGCAGCTTGGGACAGGGAAGTTCACCCCTCCACTTT. The gene calls are TRBV5-1 and TRBJ1-6; TRBD1 matches 7 bases. The CDR3 length is 14 residues. Germline CDR1 and CDR2: SGHRS and YFSETQ. The junction had 3 bases not matched to a gene; V was cut back by 0 bases and J by 9 bases.

Concerning this clonotype itself: Being one base from a much bigger clone, this may be a read error. This chain links TRBV20-1 with TRBJ2-1; tentatively, D is TRBD1 (5 bases). The germline V gene encodes CDR1 DFQATT and CDR2 SNEGSKA (reference sequence). This CDR3 contains 15 residues. CDR3 DNA sequence: TGCAGTGCCAATCTTCCAGGGTTCTCCTACAATGAGCGGTTCTTC. This sequence encodes CSANLPGFSYNERFF.

The chain recombines TRBV19 with TRBJ1-3; D is unclear. V shed 3 bases and J shed 0 bases, with 9 bases lying between them. The CDR3 consists of 15 residues. Germline V gives CDR1 LNHDA, CDR2 SQIVND (reference sequence). The CDR3 spells CASSITANSGNTIYF. CDR3 nucleotides: TGTGCCAGTAGTATTACAGCAAACTCTGGAAACACCATATATTTT.

The chain carries TRBV15 and TRBJ2-5; no reliable D call. Germline CDR1 and CDR2: LNHNV and YYDKDF (reference sequence). This CDR3 region has 13 residues. The ends were cut back, 3 bases at V and 7 bases at J, with 12 bases in the middle. Written as DNA, the CDR3 is TGTGCCACCAGCAGGCCAGACGTGGGGACCCAGTACTTC. Residues: CATSRPDVGTQYF.

This clonotype was seen only a few times. J is TRBJ2-1 and V is TRBV9, with 11 bases fitting TRBD2. The germline V gene encodes CDR1 SGDLS and CDR2 YYNGEE. The J segment lost 3 bases and the V segment lost 2 bases, leaving 4 bases of the junction unmatched. The CDR3 has 16 amino acids. The CDR3 spells CASSVTSGSGYNEQFF. The CDR3 bases are TGTGCCAGCAGCGTTACTAGCGGGAGTGGCTACAATGAGCAGTTCTTC.

This clonotype has at least ten counts. This sequence joins TRBV6-1 and TRBJ2-1, with a tentative D call TRBD1 (5 bases). Germline V gene lookup returns CDR1 MNHNS and CDR2 SASEGT. V shed 0 bases and J shed 7 bases, with 16 bases lying between them. The CDR3 covers 16 residues. CDR3: CASSEAWPRQPNEQFF. CDR3 nucleotide sequence: TGTGCCAGCAGTGAAGCTTGGCCGAGACAGCCTAATGAGCAGTTCTTC.

This clonotype has just a few counts. V and J are TRBV28 and TRBJ1-5; D unclear. This CDR3 spans 15 amino acids. Germline assignment: CDR1 MDHEN and CDR2 SYDVKM. V lost 5 bases, J lost 3 bases, and 14 bases lay in between. The CDR3 nucleotides read TGTGCCAGCAGTCCCCCCGGGAGCGTCAATCAGCCCCAGCATTTT. Its translation: CASSPPGSVNQPQHF.

CDR3 bases: TGTGCCAGCAGCCTCGGGACAGGGGACTTGACCGGGGAGCTGTTTTTT. This sequence encodes CASSLGTGDLTGELFF. This chain uses TRBV9 with TRBJ2-2, with 10 nucleotides matching TRBD1. The germline V gene has CDR1 SGDLS and CDR2 YYNGEE. V shed 4 bases, J shed 5 bases, and the junction held 8 bases outside the gene matches. This CDR3 region has 16 residues.

This clonotype has just a few counts. The genes are TRBV2 and TRBJ1-6, with a weak D call TRBD1 (6 bases). V dropped 7 bases and J dropped 3 bases, with 13 bases sitting between them. CDR3 length: 15 amino acids. From germline, CDR1 is SNHLY and CDR2 FYNNEI. In DNA form, the CDR3 reads TGTGCCAGCACGGCAGGGGAGAACTATAATTCACCCCTCCACTTT. The encoded protein is CASTAGENYNSPLHF.

The sample holds a few counts of this clonotype. V is TRBV29-1 and J is TRBJ2-5; 11 positions agree with TRBD2. Germline V CDR1 and CDR2: SQVTM, ANQGSEA. With V trimmed by 5 bases and J by 4 bases, 3 bases remained unmatched. CDR3 length equals 13 residues. CDR3 sequence: CSVPGLAGETQYF. The CDR3 bases are TGCAGCGTTCCCGGACTAGCGGGAGAGACCCAGTACTTC.

This clonotype has ten or more counts. V is TRBV7-2 and J is TRBJ2-3; D tentatively reads TRBD1 or TRBD2 (5 bases each). Germline V lookup: CDR1 SGHTA, CDR2 FQGNSA. This CDR3 is 14 amino acids long. V lost 5 bases to trimming and J lost 0 bases, with 9 bases between them. For the CDR3, the DNA is TGTGCCAGCAGCCTCTGGGGGAGCACAGATACGCAGTATTTT. Translation: CASSLWGSTDTQYF.

V and J are TRBV29-1 and TRBJ2-3; D call uncertain. Germline V gene lookup returns CDR1 SQVTM and CDR2 ANQGSEA. Trimming stripped 3 bases from V and 0 bases from J, with 10 bases between. CDR3 length: 14 amino acids. Here the CDR3 reads CSVEARMSTDTQYF. The CDR3 DNA sequence: TGCAGCGTTGAGGCACGGATGAGCACAGATACGCAGTATTTT.

In this sample, this clonotype turned up a few times. This chain uses TRBV7-9 with TRBJ2-3, with D possibly being TRBD2 (5 bases). CDR3 length: 13 residues. Trimming removed 3 bases at V and 5 bases at J, with 9 bases between. CDR1 and CDR2 (germline): SEHNR, FQNEAQ (reference sequence). For the CDR3, the DNA is TGTGCCAGCAGCTTGGACTTCTTAGATACGCAGTATTTT. Amino acid sequence: CASSLDFLDTQYF. Complete variable domain (other parts from reference TRBV7-9 and TRBJ2-3): DTGVSQNPRHKITKRGQNVTFRCDPISEHNRLYWYRQTLGQGPEFLTYFQNEAQLEKSRLLSDRFSAERPKGSFSTLEIQRTEQGDSAMYLCASSLDFLDTQYFGPGTRLTVL.

The chain employs TRBV13 and TRBJ2-3; 7 bases line up with TRBD2. The CDR3 covers 15 residues. From germline, CDR1 is PRHDT and CDR2 FYEKMQ (reference sequence). Trimming at V came to 5 bases and at J to 3 bases, leaving 8 bases not matched to a gene. In DNA, the CDR3 is TGTGCCAGCAGCCCTCGGGTAGCGGGTACAGATACGCAGTATTTT. This gives the protein CASSPRVAGTDTQYF.

The chain links TRBV7-2 to TRBJ1-2; D call uncertain. CDR3 length equals 14 residues. Germline V gene sequence: CDR1 SGHTA, CDR2 FQGNSA. Trimming cost V 1 base and J 0 bases, with 6 bases left between them. CDR3 residues: CASSLVSPNYGYTF. The CDR3 DNA is TGTGCCAGCAGCTTAGTCAGCCCTAACTATGGCTACACCTTC.

This clonotype was seen a few times. V is TRBV12-3 or TRBV12-4 and J is TRBJ1-1; D call uncertain. The CDR3 loop spans 12 amino acids. Between the trimmed V and J ends, which lost 3 bases and 3 bases, there was a span of 5 bases. CDR3 DNA sequence: TGTGCCAGCAGTTTGTGGGACACTGAAGCTTTCTTT. It specifies CASSLWDTEAFF.

This rearrangement joins TRBV6-5 to TRBJ2-1; D remains ambiguous. V was clipped by 6 bases and J by 5 bases, with 8 bases between them. The CDR3 totals 12 residues. Looked up from germline, CDR1 is MNHEY and CDR2 is SVGAGI. Here the CDR3 DNA reads TGTGCCAGCAGCCGTCAACACAATGAGCAGTTCTTC. Its protein product is CASSRQHNEQFF.

The genes are TRBV28 and TRBJ2-7; D unresolved. Trimming removed 2 bases from V and 6 bases from J, with 11 bases in between. Germline CDR1 and CDR2: MDHEN and SYDVKM. The CDR3 sequence is 13 residues long. DNA of the CDR3: TGTGCCAGCAGTTTAATGGTCCCGGCCGAGCAGTACTTC. The encoded protein is CASSLMVPAEQYF.